The clone carrying this TCR beta chain was seen ten or more times. The antigen is not known. The record originates from a study of early T cells in non-severe SARS-CoV-2 infection. About the research overall: Unsorted whole blood bulk RNA was sequenced, with unpaired chains.

Study-wide results and limits: There was a bias toward anti-spike CD8 responses in VDJdb matching, which missed private and CD4 specificities.

The germline gives CDR1 KGHSH, CDR2 LQKENI. This CDR3 comprises 11 residues. V lost 6 bases and J lost 4, with 6 bases in between. As part of library construction, unique molecular identifiers were attached to individual cDNA molecules. Each CDR3 protein gets one entry after TCRdb re-called the 5' RACE reads with MiXCR. Among 70,000 to 85,000 distinct CDR3 sequences listed, around 14% were seen once. The rearrangement links TRBV18 to TRBJ1-1, with D hard to call. The clonotype was recovered from an adult who was a healthcare worker with PCR-confirmed SARS-CoV-2 infection or an uninfected control (not recorded which). Sequencing used whole blood. In DNA form, the CDR3 reads TGTGCCAGCTCCTCGACCACTGAAGCTTTCTTT. Translation gives CASSSTTEAFF.